The text below deals with one T cell receptor beta chain. Its antigen is not known. These data originate in a study of T cell responses to AZD1222 COVID-19 vaccine. Overall study results and limits: Repertoire sampling occurred only after the peak T cell response.

This CDR3 is built from 15 residues. Trimming removed 5 bases at V and 1 base at J, with 15 bases between. The germline V gene has CDR1 SGDLS and CDR2 YYNGEE. Second-dose recipients at about 4 or about 12 weeks were treated as one pooled group. Clones were read by immunoSEQ multiplex PCR, and TCRdb kept only the in-frame ones, dropping some. The sample lists 200,000 or so clones, about 93% occurring once. The chain couples TRBV9 to TRBJ1-1; D is unclear. Sequencing used peripheral blood, obtained 28 days after the second AZD1222 dose. The receptor was derived from an adult who received the AZD1222 COVID-19 vaccine. The CDR3 here is CASRPTQVSNTEAFF. The CDR3 DNA follows: TGTGCCAGCAGACCCACTCAGGTCTCGAACACTGAAGCTTTCTTT. Complete variable domain (other parts from reference TRBV9 and TRBJ1-1): DSGVTQTPKHLITATGQRVTLRCSPRSGDLSVYWYQQSLDQGLQFLIQYYNGEERAKGNILERFSAQQFPDLHSELNLSSLELGDSALYFCASRPTQVSNTEAFFGQGTRLTVV.